The 30 T cell receptor beta chains given below trace back to one sample, sequenced in a study of T cell responses to AZD1222 COVID-19 vaccine. Sequencing used immunoSEQ multiplex PCR; TCRdb keeps in-frame clones, though not all of them. The table includes 110,000 or so clones, nearly 90% detected once. This specimen was peripheral blood, taken on day 0 of MenACWY control vaccination. Receptor source: an adult in good health.

The V call is TRBV28, the J call TRBJ1-2, with a tentative D call TRBD1 (6 bases). The CDR3 runs to 14 residues. V was cut by 2 bases and J by 6 bases, with 13 bases left in between. Germline V gene data show CDR1 as MDHEN and CDR2 as SYDVKM. The CDR3 DNA sequence: TGTGCCAGCAGTTTACCGGGGGCGCCAGATGGCTACACCTTC. Amino acid sequence: CASSLPGAPDGYTF.

This chain connects TRBV18 to TRBJ1-4; no reliable D call. Trimming took off 7 bases at V and 4 bases at J, with 7 bases between the two ends. Germline-derived CDR1 and CDR2 are KGHSH and LQKENI. This CDR3 is built from 12 residues. In DNA, the CDR3 is TGTGCCAGCTTGGGCGTTAATGAAAAACTGTTTTTT. Its protein is CASLGVNEKLFF.

The chain couples TRBV7-2 to TRBJ1-1, with 7 bases identical to TRBD1. CDR1 is SGHTA, CDR2 FQGNSA, per germline. The CDR3 has 13 residues. After removal of 5 bases from V and 7 bases from J, the junction contained 7 bases not matched to a gene. Here the CDR3 reads CASSTQGQFEAFF. CDR3 DNA sequence: TGTGCCAGCAGCACCCAGGGACAGTTTGAAGCTTTCTTT.

The chain has TRBV9 and TRBJ1-5; D not certain. Germline CDR1 SGDLS, CDR2 YYNGEE. Trimming removed 0 bases from V and 0 bases from J, with 7 bases in between. The CDR3 sequence is 15 residues long. The CDR3 region has the DNA TGTGCCAGCAGCGTAGGAATCAATAGCAATCAGCCCCAGCATTTT. It encodes CASSVGINSNQPQHF.

The chain combines TRBV5-1 with TRBJ1-1; 8 nucleotides agree with TRBD1. CDR1 and CDR2 from the germline V gene are SGHRS and YFSETQ. The J segment lost 5 bases and the V segment lost 0 bases, leaving 3 bases of the junction unmatched. This CDR3 has 14 amino acids. The CDR3 sequence: CASSLVQGATEAFF. CDR3 in DNA: TGCGCCAGCAGCTTGGTGCAGGGGGCAACTGAAGCTTTCTTT.

V usage is TRBV27 and J usage is TRBJ2-6; D call uncertain. CDR1 and CDR2 (germline): MNHEY, SMNVEV (reference sequence). Trimming pared 1 base from V and 1 base from J, leaving 5 bases between. The CDR3 extends over 15 amino acids. CDR3 nucleotides: TGTGCCAGCAGTTTATTCAGGTCTGGGGCCAACGTCCTGACTTTC. This translates into CASSLFRSGANVLTF.

In this sample, this clone turned up once. The chain couples TRBV5-5 to TRBJ2-3; D remains unclear. The CDR3 runs to 15 residues. The V and J ends lost 4 bases and 2 bases respectively, with 14 bases between them. Germline V gene data show CDR1 as SGHKS and CDR2 as YYEKEE (reference sequence). The CDR3 DNA follows: TGTGCCAGCAGCATGGGCCTCAACCCCACAGATACGCAGTATTTT. Protein: CASSMGLNPTDTQYF. The whole variable domain, remainder taken from reference TRBV5-5 and TRBJ2-3, is DAGVTQSPTHLIKTRGQQVTLRCSPISGHKSVSWYQQVLGQGPQFIFQYYEKEERGRGNFPDRFSARQFPNYSSELNVNALLLGDSALYLCASSMGLNPTDTQYFGPGTRLTVL.

The rearrangement joins TRBV5-1 to TRBJ1-2, with D tentatively TRBD1 (5 bases). This CDR3 comprises 13 residues. Trimming stripped 0 bases from V and 4 bases from J, with 7 bases between. Germline-derived CDR1 and CDR2 are SGHRS and YFSETQ. The CDR3 region is CASSLAGGYGYTF. In DNA, the CDR3 is TGCGCCAGCAGCTTGGCGGGGGGCTATGGCTACACCTTC.

This sequence joins TRBV9 and TRBJ2-5; the D is unclear. This CDR3 has 14 residues. Trimming removed 0 bases from V and 5 bases from J, with 11 bases in between. Germline-derived CDR1 and CDR2 are SGDLS and YYNGEE. CDR3 region: CASSVGSLGETQYF. DNA of the CDR3: TGTGCCAGCAGCGTAGGCTCCCTAGGTGAGACCCAGTACTTC.

The chain uses TRBV6-5 and TRBJ2-5, with D perhaps being TRBD1 or TRBD2 (5 bases each). The V end was cut by 2 bases, the J end by 5 bases, with 12 bases between. The CDR3 consists of 14 residues. Germline CDR1 reads MNHEY; CDR2 reads SVGAGI. The CDR3 DNA sequence: TGTGCCAGCAGTTACCGTATTTGGGGGGAGACCCAGTACTTC. Translation gives CASSYRIWGETQYF.

V gene TRBV7-2 combines with J gene TRBJ1-4; 8 nucleotides align to TRBD1. Germline V gene sequence: CDR1 SGHTA, CDR2 FQGNSA. The V and J ends lost 2 bases and 8 bases, in that order; junction bases with no gene match: 10. The length of the CDR3 is 16 residues. CDR3 sequence reads: CASSLNSQGAGEKLFF. The CDR3 bases are TGTGCCAGCAGCTTAAATTCGCAGGGGGCAGGGGAAAAACTGTTTTTT.

Comments on this clone: The junction does not match germline at one end; this may be a read error. J is TRBJ2-2 and V is TRBV2, with D possibly matching TRBD2 (6 bases). The CDR3 has 12 amino acids. In germline, CDR1 is SNHLY, CDR2 FYNNEI. The CDR3 reads CASSGDSGGLFF. The DNA of the CDR3 is TGTGCCAGCAGTGGGGACTCCGGGGGGCTGTTTTTT.

This chain connects TRBV25-1 to TRBJ2-5; no clear D gene. Per the germline V gene, CDR1 is MGHDK and CDR2 is SYGVNS. Trimming removed 3 bases from V and 7 bases from J, with 6 bases in between. The CDR3 spans 11 residues. CDR3 DNA sequence: TGTGCCAGCAGTGATTGGTGGACCCAGTACTTC. This gives the protein CASSDWWTQYF.

This clone was seen just once. The chain carries TRBV12-3 or TRBV12-4 and TRBJ2-7; weak D call: TRBD2 (6 bases). The CDR3 contains 13 residues. Trimming shortened V by 8 bases and J by 4 bases, and 15 bases separated the two germline ends. This chain's CDR3 is CASQRASAYEQYF. The CDR3 DNA is TGTGCCAGCCAGAGGGCTAGCGCGTACGAGCAGTACTTC.

The chain uses TRBV18 and TRBJ1-2; TRBD1 is a possible D gene (6 bases). Germline V lookup: CDR1 KGHSH, CDR2 LQKENI. This CDR3 has 15 amino acids. Trimming removed 4 bases at V and 4 bases at J, with 16 bases between. CDR3 sequence reads: CASSRPPGEGYGYTF. DNA for the CDR3: TGTGCCAGCTCACGCCCCCCAGGGGAGGGCTATGGCTACACCTTC.

The J gene is TRBJ1-3, the V gene TRBV30; a weak D match, TRBD1 (6 bases). CDR3 length equals 15 residues. Germline V gene sequence: CDR1 GTSNPN, CDR2 SVGIG (reference sequence). V lost 4 bases and J lost 2, with 15 bases in between. CDR3 sequence reads: CAWKSLTGPGNTIYF. CDR3 sequence (DNA): TGTGCCTGGAAATCTCTAACAGGGCCTGGAAACACCATATATTTT.

J is TRBJ2-2 and V is TRBV4-1; TRBD2 aligns across 9 bases. Germline V lookup: CDR1 MGHRA, CDR2 YSYEKL. The CDR3 runs 17 residues. V gave up 2 bases and J gave up 3 bases; unmatched junction bases: 7. CDR3 DNA: TGCGCCAGCAGCCAAAGGGCTAGCGGGGACTACACCGGGGAGCTGTTTTTT. Translated, it gives CASSQRASGDYTGELFF.

CDR3 in amino acids: CATSREGHSGNTIYF. The CDR3 DNA reads as TGTGCCACCAGCAGAGAAGGTCACTCTGGAAACACCATATATTTT. The J gene is TRBJ1-3, the V gene TRBV15; D gene unclear. Trimming removed 0 bases at V and 0 bases at J, with 6 bases between. This CDR3 has 15 residues. Germline V gene data show CDR1 as LNHNV and CDR2 as YYDKDF (reference sequence).

The chain links TRBV28 to TRBJ2-1, with D tentatively TRBD2 (6 bases). The CDR3 has 14 residues. CDR1 is MDHEN and CDR2 is SYDVKM in the germline V gene. Trimming removed 3 bases at V and 6 bases at J, with 12 bases between. DNA for the CDR3: TGTGCCAGCAGTTTCGGGACTTCCCTCAATGAGCAGTTCTTC. Residues: CASSFGTSLNEQFF.

This chain joins TRBV6-6 and TRBJ2-1, with TRBD1 identical over 9 bases. V was clipped by 4 bases and J by 9 bases; unmatched bases: 4. The CDR3 has 13 residues. The germline V gene has CDR1 MNHNY and CDR2 SVGAGI (reference sequence). This CDR3 is CASSLGTGSEQFF. CDR3 coding DNA: TGTGCCAGCAGTTTGGGGACAGGGAGTGAGCAGTTCTTC.

The chain combines TRBV6-1 with TRBJ1-5; perhaps TRBD1 as D (5 bases). Trimming removed 2 bases at V and 7 bases at J, with 24 bases between. CDR3 length: 18 residues. Germline loops: CDR1 MNHNS, CDR2 SASEGT. DNA of the CDR3: TGTGCCAGCAGTGAACGGCGGTCAGGCAGGGTTATTGGCCAGCCCCAGCATTTT. The encoded protein is CASSERRSGRVIGQPQHF.

The chain couples TRBV7-3 to TRBJ2-1, with a weak D call TRBD1 (6 bases). Trimming removed 1 base at V and 4 bases at J, with 14 bases between. The CDR3 is made up of 16 amino acids. Germline lookup yields CDR1 SGHTA and CDR2 FQGTGA. CDR3 DNA: TGTGCCAGCAGCTTAAGGCTGGGGGCGGCTTACAATGAGCAGTTCTTC. This gives the protein CASSLRLGAAYNEQFF.

The CDR3: CASSRGADRIGYTF. As DNA, the CDR3 is TGTGCCAGCAGCCGCGGGGCGGACAGAATTGGCTACACCTTC. The chain carries TRBV11-2 and TRBJ1-2; perhaps TRBD1 as D (6 bases). This CDR3 has 14 residues. Germline V gene lookup returns CDR1 SGHAT and CDR2 FQNNGV. Trimming took 5 bases from V and 7 from J, leaving 17 bases between them.

The chain recombines TRBV7-9 with TRBJ1-1; unclear D gene. Germline V gene lookup returns CDR1 SEHNR and CDR2 FQNEAQ (reference sequence). Trimming removed 5 bases from V and 0 bases from J, with 4 bases in between. The CDR3 consists of 12 residues. Written as DNA, the CDR3 is TGTGCCAGCAGCGTCATGAACACTGAAGCTTTCTTT. Its protein is CASSVMNTEAFF.

This sequence joins TRBV5-1 and TRBJ2-5; 7 bases line up with TRBD1. This CDR3 has 15 residues. The V segment lost 4 bases and the J segment 3 bases; nucleotides outside the gene matches: 9. Germline V lookup: CDR1 SGHRS, CDR2 YFSETQ. The CDR3, as DNA: TGCGCCAGCAGCCTTCGGACAGGTGGGGAAGAGACCCAGTACTTC. Protein product: CASSLRTGGEETQYF.

This clone occurred once. The V call is TRBV4-3, the J call TRBJ2-7, with 9 bases lining up with TRBD1. CDR3 length: 15 residues. CDR1 and CDR2 from the germline V gene are LGHNA and YSLEER. V dropped 2 bases and J dropped 2; count of bases not matched to a gene: 4. CDR3 loop: CASSQRTGEPYEQYF. The CDR3 DNA is TGCGCCAGCAGCCAAAGGACAGGGGAACCCTACGAGCAGTACTTC.

This clone showed up just once. The CDR3 loop reads CSGTQVGYTF. The CDR3 DNA is TGCAGTGGGACACAGGTCGGCTACACCTTC. The chain links TRBV20-1 to TRBJ1-2, with D perhaps TRBD1 (5 bases). From germline, CDR1 is DFQATT and CDR2 SNEGSKA (reference sequence). This CDR3 is 10 amino acids long. The V end was cut by 7 bases, the J end by 8 bases, with 11 bases between.

As concerns this clone: Its ends do not fully match the called genes, so a read error is possible. CDR3 nucleotide sequence: TGTGCCAGCAGCCTAGAAGGGTTGGGATCGAACGAGCAGTACTTC. Its protein is CASSLEGLGSNEQYF. This chain uses TRBV11-2 with TRBJ2-7; D not resolved. The CDR3 has 15 residues. The germline CDR1 and CDR2 sequences are SGHAT and FQNNGV.

This rearrangement joins TRBV9 to TRBJ1-2; 7 bases map to TRBD1. V trimming: 4 bases; J trimming: 4 bases; junction bases outside the gene matches: 7. This CDR3 spans 14 amino acids. Germline CDR1 reads SGDLS; CDR2 reads YYNGEE. The CDR3 coding sequence is TGTGCCAGCAGCCGCAACCGGGACAGCTATGGCTACACCTTC. It yields the protein CASSRNRDSYGYTF.

J is TRBJ2-1 and V is TRBV9; 12 nucleotides agree with TRBD2. Germline values: CDR1 SGDLS, CDR2 YYNGEE. This CDR3 is 17 amino acids long. J gave up 2 bases and V 2 bases, and 5 bases lay outside the gene matches. The DNA of the CDR3 is TGTGCCAGCAGCGTTTCTAGCGGGAGGGCCGCCTACAATGAGCAGTTCTTC. Translating gives CASSVSSGRAAYNEQFF.